The TCR beta chain under discussion was sequenced for a study of T cells in Graves' hyperthyroidism and ophthalmopathy. Unmatched junction bases numbered 6, after V lost 1 base and J lost 4 bases. CDR1 and CDR2 from the germline V gene are SQVTM and ANQGSEA. The CDR3 sequence is 15 residues long. This clonotype has at least ten counts. Its antigen is currently unknown. Amplification of TCR beta CDR3 regions was performed using RNA transcripts as template. The HTBI primer set served for first-round RT-PCR of the TCR CDR3. TCRdb ran MiXCR on the multiplex PCR reads and lists one entry per CDR3 protein. The data show approximately 370,000 distinct CDR3 sequences, with around 14% seen just once and approximately 32% held by the top ten. General observations from the study: The majority of expanded thyroid clonotypes above 0.001 also appeared in blood. Stable hyperthyroidism and ophthalmopathy were separated using 13 V-J signatures.

Those with hyperthyroidism were 18 to 65 years old, newly diagnosed, and ill for under 2 months. The specimen sequenced was blood. This chain connects TRBV29-1 to TRBJ2-1; 8 bases match TRBD2. The receptor's source is a woman aged 25 to 39 with Graves' hyperthyroidism. CDR3 sequence: CSVEGGLDVYNEQFF. DNA for the CDR3: TGCAGCGTTGAAGGGGGACTAGATGTTTACAATGAGCAGTTCTTC.